Following are 20 T cell receptor beta chains from one sample sequenced in a study of yellow fever vaccine responses in identical twins. TCRdb redid the calling of the RT-PCR reads with MiXCR, one entry per CDR3 protein. The sample consists of over 10,000 distinct CDR3 sequences, approximately 85% of them appearing once. The specimen was T cells from blood (PBMCs), unsorted or a sorted subset (not recorded which), collected before or after yellow fever vaccination (not recorded which). The receptors here all came from a woman between 18 and 30 years old who received the yellow fever vaccine.

V is TRBV19 and J is TRBJ2-4; perhaps D is TRBD1 or TRBD2 (5 bases each). Looked up from germline, CDR1 is LNHDA and CDR2 is SQIVND (reference sequence). The V end lost 10 bases, the J end lost 0 bases, and 19 bases lay between the germline ends. The CDR3 is made up of 16 amino acids. CDR3 amino acids: CATPPEGSLAKNIQYF. DNA of the CDR3: TGTGCCACCCCCCCAGAGGGGTCGCTAGCCAAAAACATTCAGTACTTC.

The J gene is TRBJ2-1, the V gene TRBV6-4; D may be TRBD2 (5 bases). The CDR3 covers 15 residues. Germline loops: CDR1 MRHNA, CDR2 SNTAGT. V was pared by 2 bases and J by 4 bases, with 12 bases between. CDR3 amino acids: CASSDGHEGYNEQFF. The CDR3 region has the DNA TGTGCCAGCAGTGACGGGCATGAGGGATACAATGAGCAGTTCTTC.

The V gene is TRBV4-3, the J gene TRBJ2-7; D may be TRBD1 (6 bases). V was pared by 8 bases and J by 11 bases, with 28 bases between. Per germline, CDR1 LGHNA and CDR2 YSLEER. This CDR3 has 15 residues. CDR3 in DNA: TGCGCCAGCGACCAGAAACCGGGACAAATAAATCTCAAGTACTTC. Protein: CASDQKPGQINLKYF.

The chain couples TRBV20-1 to TRBJ2-5; D might be TRBD1 (6 bases). The CDR3 totals 14 residues. V lost 5 bases and J lost 5, with 18 bases in between. Germline CDR1 and CDR2: DFQATT and SNEGSKA (reference sequence). DNA for the CDR3: TGCAGTGCTGGCCTACAGGGAAGTAGGGAGACCCAGTACTTC. Protein product: CSAGLQGSRETQYF.

The chain has TRBV28 and TRBJ2-7; 9 bases map to TRBD1. The CDR3 is made up of 15 amino acids. Germline CDR1 is MDHEN and CDR2 is SYDVKM. The trim removed 4 bases at V and 4 bases at J, leaving 8 bases unmatched. In DNA, the CDR3 is TGTGCCAGCAGTTCCTCGGGACAGGGCCGGTACGAGCAGTACTTC. This sequence encodes CASSSSGQGRYEQYF.

This chain uses TRBV5-1 with TRBJ2-1; D not certain. The V and J ends lost 4 bases and 5 bases respectively, with 4 bases between them. The length of the CDR3 is 11 residues. CDR1 is SGHRS and CDR2 is YFSETQ in the germline V gene. The CDR3 loop reads CASSINNEQFF. The CDR3 DNA is TGCGCCAGCAGCATTAACAATGAGCAGTTCTTC.

The chain is built from TRBV10-3 and TRBJ2-7; D is uncertain. CDR1 is ENHRY, CDR2 SYGVKD, per germline. This CDR3 has 13 amino acids. Trimming removed 0 bases from V and 3 bases from J, with 6 bases in between. The CDR3 region is CAISESARYEQYF. CDR3 DNA sequence: TGTGCCATCAGTGAGTCTGCCCGCTACGAGCAGTACTTC.

CDR3 sequence (DNA): TGCGCCAGCAGCTTGGCCATGACCGCGTCGGAAGCTTTCTTT. Its protein product is CASSLAMTASEAFF. The gene calls are TRBV5-1 and TRBJ1-1; no clear D. The CDR3 contains 14 residues. V lost 0 bases and J 8 bases, leaving 14 bases between the germline ends. The germline V gene has CDR1 SGHRS and CDR2 YFSETQ.

The rearrangement links TRBV6-1 to TRBJ1-6; a weak D match, TRBD1 (6 bases). Between the trimmed V and J ends, which lost 6 bases and 1 base, there was a span of 10 bases. This CDR3 has 15 residues. Per the germline V gene, CDR1 is MNHNS and CDR2 is SASEGT. The CDR3 sequence: CASRQGQSYNSPLHF. In nucleotides, the CDR3 is TGTGCCAGCAGGCAAGGACAGTCCTATAATTCACCCCTCCACTTT.

The count of this clonotype is one. The V and J genes are TRBV11-3 and TRBJ2-5; the match to TRBD2 covers 7 bases. Unmatched junction bases numbered 9, after V lost 7 bases and J lost 1 base. Per germline, CDR1 SGHNT and CDR2 YENEEA. The CDR3 consists of 15 residues. The chain's CDR3 is CASTRVGGSQETQYF. The CDR3 bases are TGTGCCAGCACTCGAGTGGGCGGGAGCCAAGAGACCCAGTACTTC.

This clonotype has only one observation. This chain connects TRBV29-1 to TRBJ2-3; D might be TRBD1 (6 bases). The CDR3 sequence is 16 residues long. Per the germline V gene, CDR1 is SQVTM and CDR2 is ANQGSEA. The V gene lost 4 bases and the J gene lost 4 bases, with 21 bases spanning the gap. In DNA, the CDR3 is TGCAGCGTTGGGCCCACAGGGATAATAGGCGCAGATACGCAGTATTTT. Encoded protein: CSVGPTGIIGADTQYF.

The chain joins TRBV28 to TRBJ1-2; D call uncertain. Germline lookup yields CDR1 MDHEN and CDR2 SYDVKM. The CDR3 is 12 amino acids. Trimming cost V 4 bases and J 7 bases, with 10 bases left between them. CDR3 bases: TGTGCCAGCAGTTCGTCGGCCCCTGGCTACACCTTC. Translated, it gives CASSSSAPGYTF.

V and J are TRBV24-1 and TRBJ2-2; no firm D call. Looked up from germline, CDR1 is KGHDR and CDR2 is SFDVKD. Between the trimmed V and J ends, which lost 4 bases and 5 bases, there was a span of 4 bases. The CDR3 has 12 amino acids. In nucleotides, the CDR3 is TGTGCCACCAGTGAAGGTACCGGGGAGCTGTTTTTT. Protein product: CATSEGTGELFF.

The V call is TRBV4-1, the J call TRBJ2-7, with 7 bases fitting TRBD2. Germline V CDR1 and CDR2: MGHRA, YSYEKL. This CDR3 contains 18 residues. The junction had 15 bases not matched to a gene; V was cut back by 1 base and J by 3 bases. The CDR3 loop is CASSQAPLQTSRSYEQYF. The CDR3 coding sequence is TGCGCCAGCAGCCAAGCCCCCCTCCAGACTAGCCGGAGCTACGAGCAGTACTTC.

The chain has TRBV2 and TRBJ1-1; D may be TRBD1 (5 bases). Per germline, CDR1 SNHLY and CDR2 FYNNEI. The V end was cut by 5 bases, the J end by 8 bases, with 15 bases between. There are 13 residues in the CDR3. DNA of the CDR3: TGTGCCAGCAGTCGGGGCCGGGGCCTAGAAGCTTTCTTT. Protein product: CASSRGRGLEAFF. The variable domain in full, completed from reference TRBV2 and TRBJ1-1, reads EPEVTQTPSHQVTQMGQEVILRCVPISNHLYFYWYRQILGQKVEFLVSFYNNEISEKSEIFDDQFSVERPDGSNFTLKIRSTKLEDSAMYFCASSRGRGLEAFFGQGTRLTVV.

This chain uses TRBV5-1 with TRBJ2-3, with D possibly being TRBD2 (6 bases). The germline V gene has CDR1 SGHRS and CDR2 YFSETQ. The V end lost 4 bases, the J end lost 0 bases, and 9 bases lay between the germline ends. CDR3 length: 14 residues. The CDR3 loop is CASSHGTSTDTQYF. In nucleotides, the CDR3 is TGCGCCAGCAGCCACGGGACTAGCACAGATACGCAGTATTTT.

The chain employs TRBV6-2 or TRBV6-3 and TRBJ2-5, with D maybe TRBD1 (6 bases). Germline V gives CDR1 MNHEY, CDR2 SVGEGT. V lost 8 bases to trimming and J lost 9 bases, with 16 bases between them. The CDR3 sequence is 12 residues long. Here the CDR3 reads CASQIPRQAQYF. As DNA, the CDR3 is TGTGCCAGCCAAATCCCTAGACAGGCCCAGTACTTC.

The chain combines TRBV7-2 with TRBJ2-5; 9 bases are shared with TRBD2. Germline CDR1 and CDR2: SGHTA and FQGNSA. This CDR3 has 14 amino acids. The V gene end was trimmed by 6 bases and the J gene end by 0 bases; junction bases not matched to a gene: 2. CDR3 residues: CASRASGNQETQYF. DNA for the CDR3: TGTGCCAGCAGGGCTAGCGGGAACCAAGAGACCCAGTACTTC.

V and J are TRBV11-2 and TRBJ2-7; D ambiguous. Trimming stripped 5 bases from V and 2 bases from J, with 13 bases between. From germline, CDR1 is SGHAT and CDR2 FQNNGV. The CDR3 is 14 residues long. CDR3 loop: CASSDRALTYEQYF. The CDR3, as DNA: TGTGCCAGCAGCGACCGGGCTTTGACCTACGAGCAGTACTTC.

The chain couples TRBV6-5 to TRBJ1-5, with a possible D match to TRBD1 (6 bases). Looked up from germline, CDR1 is MNHEY and CDR2 is SVGAGI. The CDR3 totals 16 residues. With 0 bases removed from V and 3 bases from J, the gap between germline ends came to 12 bases. CDR3 sequence: CASSYSMQGNNQPQHF. The CDR3 region has the DNA TGTGCCAGCAGTTACTCGATGCAGGGGAACAATCAGCCCCAGCATTTT.